The source of this T cell receptor beta chain is a study of Ad26.COV2.S vaccination and SARS-CoV-2 variants (dated by TCRdb to the early 2020s). About the study as a whole: Donors in the vaccine arm were drawn from COV1001, a phase I-IIa trial of Ad26.COV2.S in healthy adults that was multicentre, randomized, double-blind and placebo-controlled. Ad26.COV2.S was given intramuscularly at 5x10^10 or 1x10^11 viral particles, as a single shot or as two shots 56 days apart. TCRbeta repertoire sequencing served as the tool for gauging how specific and how broad the SARS-CoV-2-reactive T cell receptors were following Ad26.COV2.S vaccination. The TCR-sequenced set comprised roughly 30 samples: roughly 19 Ad26.COV2.S vaccine recipients, 5 placebo recipients and 8 SARS-CoV-2 convalescent individuals. Trial participants were randomized into five groups of five, in which low-dose or high-dose Ad26.COV2.S was given once or twice, or placebo was given on both occasions. Investigators did not know the trial group allocation while performing experiments and assessing outcomes.

The meaning of the sample's treatment or condition label: 19 received Ad26.COV2.S at low or high dose, single or two shots; several received placebo; per-sample allocation not given. Repertoires of vaccine and placebo recipients were sequenced from samples collected on day 63 after the first injection. Between 29 July and 7 August 2020, Cohort 1b enrolled some 25 adults aged 18-55 years at one site in Boston, USA. As a vaccine, Ad26.COV2.S was a replication-incompetent adenovirus type 26 vector that expressed a prefusion-stabilized SARS-CoV-2 spike protein derived from the original Wuhan strain. The immunoSEQ Assay was used to sequence TCRbeta CDR3 regions. After extraction, genomic DNA underwent amplification by bias-controlled multiplex PCR, followed by high-throughput sequencing. The source study handled its data this way. To quantify the absolute abundance of every unique TCRbeta CDR3 region, sequences were collapsed and filtered. T cell fraction was estimated by normalizing TCRbeta template counts to usable DNA, with usable DNA measured through amplification of reference genes found in all nucleated cells. Repertoire TCRs were annotated as SARS-CoV-2-specific when V gene, CDR3 amino acid sequence and J gene were exactly matched to a known reactive TCR set. The reference SARS-CoV-2 TCR set came from MIRA and was filtered for enrichment in COVID-19-positive ImmuneCODE repertoires, removing public or cross-reactive TCRs. Using the MIRA antigens, annotated TCRs were further analysed by specific ORF or by position within an ORF. Breadth was defined as annotated unique rearrangements over total unique productive rearrangements; depth was the summed frequency of those rearrangements. Two-sided Wilcoxon rank-sum tests were applied when comparing TCR breadth between groups. As stored in TCRdb, this immuneACCESS dataset retains in-frame rearrangements with V and J assigned. A fraction of the clones does not appear; measured against another copy, unresolved V genes explain less than half of the discrepancy, and the remainder lacks a known reason. V and J calls and clone size follow that table, whereas D and trimming were derived from the DNA. The sample table records fewer than 400,000 clones; roughly 90% of these occur just once. 4.5% to 5.5% of the sample belongs to the ten largest clones.

The full study reports these points: Comparable non-spike TCR breadth was observed between vaccine and placebo recipients, consistent with only spike being contained in the vaccine. Spike-specific TCR breadth was higher in Ad26.COV2.S recipients than in placebo recipients (P = 0.0014). Comparing responses between vaccine doses or regimens was not something the study was powered to do. The authors noted that the TCR breadth and depth analyses may have underestimated total T cell responses. After vaccination, spike-specific CD8+ and CD4+ T cell responses were reported to show substantial breadth.

A word on this clone: This clone's antigen is unknown. Base qualities were left out, and no much larger clone turns up one base away.

The clonotype originates from a person between 18 and 65 years old who received the Ad26.COV2.S COVID-19 vaccine or a placebo. This specimen consisted of peripheral blood, obtained in a trial of Ad26.COV2.S vaccine versus placebo.

The DNA is TGTGCCAGCAGCTTAGCGGTTTTAGCGGGGGGGTACCAGTACCAAGAGACCCAGTACTTC. Protein translation: CASSLAVLAGGYQYQETQYF. The V and J genes are TRBV7-2 and TRBJ2-5; 11 bases in the middle match TRBD2. V has 0 bases trimmed and J has 0 bases trimmed; junction bases matching no gene number 12. The germline V gene supplies CDR1 SGHTA and CDR2 FQGNSA. The CDR3, cysteine through phenylalanine, is 20 amino acids long. This entry keeps only the CDR3 DNA: 60 bases, framed from base 1.